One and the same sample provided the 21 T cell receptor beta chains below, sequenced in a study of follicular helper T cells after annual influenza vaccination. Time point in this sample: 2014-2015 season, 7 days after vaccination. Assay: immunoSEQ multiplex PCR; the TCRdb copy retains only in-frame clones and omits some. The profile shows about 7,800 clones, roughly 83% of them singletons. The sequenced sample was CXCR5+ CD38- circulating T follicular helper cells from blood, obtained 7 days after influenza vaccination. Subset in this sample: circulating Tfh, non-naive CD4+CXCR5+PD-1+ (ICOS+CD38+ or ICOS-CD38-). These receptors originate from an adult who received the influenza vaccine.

The CDR3: CASSLQAGNTIYF. DNA of the CDR3: TGTGCCAGCAGTTTACAGGCTGGAAACACCATATATTTT. The chain is built from TRBV28 and TRBJ1-3; D ambiguous. V lost 2 bases and J 2 bases, leaving 4 bases between the germline ends. The CDR3 is 13 residues long. The germline CDR1 and CDR2 sequences are MDHEN and SYDVKM.

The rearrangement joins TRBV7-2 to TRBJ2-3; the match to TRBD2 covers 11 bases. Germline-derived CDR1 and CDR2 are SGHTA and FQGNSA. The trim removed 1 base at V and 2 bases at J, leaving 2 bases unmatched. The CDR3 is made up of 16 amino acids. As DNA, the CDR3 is TGTGCCAGCAGCTTAGATAGCGGGGGGGCCACAGATACGCAGTATTTT. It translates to CASSLDSGGATDTQYF.

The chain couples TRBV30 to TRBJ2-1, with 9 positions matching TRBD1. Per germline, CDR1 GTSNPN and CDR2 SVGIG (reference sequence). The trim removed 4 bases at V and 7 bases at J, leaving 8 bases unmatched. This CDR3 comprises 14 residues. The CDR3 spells CAWNSGQGRNEQFF. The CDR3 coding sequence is TGTGCCTGGAATTCGGGACAGGGTAGGAATGAGCAGTTCTTC.

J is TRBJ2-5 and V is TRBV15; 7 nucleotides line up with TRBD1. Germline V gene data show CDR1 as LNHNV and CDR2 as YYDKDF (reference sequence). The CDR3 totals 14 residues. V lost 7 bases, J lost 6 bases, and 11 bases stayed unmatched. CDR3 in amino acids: CATTKDRAWKTQYF. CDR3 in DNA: TGTGCCACCACAAAAGACAGGGCGTGGAAGACCCAGTACTTC.

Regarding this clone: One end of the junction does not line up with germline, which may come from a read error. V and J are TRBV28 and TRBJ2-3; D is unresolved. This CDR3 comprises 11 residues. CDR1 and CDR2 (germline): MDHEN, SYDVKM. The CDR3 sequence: CASSFVGVQDF. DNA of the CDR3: TGTGCCAGCAGTTTCGTTGGGGTTCAGGATTTT.

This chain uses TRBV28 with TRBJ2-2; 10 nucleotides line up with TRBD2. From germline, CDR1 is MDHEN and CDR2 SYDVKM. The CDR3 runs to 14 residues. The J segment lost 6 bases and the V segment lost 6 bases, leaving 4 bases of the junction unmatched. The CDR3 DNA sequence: TGTGCCAGCAGACTAGCGGGGTCTCCCGGGGAGCTGTTTTTT. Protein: CASRLAGSPGELFF.

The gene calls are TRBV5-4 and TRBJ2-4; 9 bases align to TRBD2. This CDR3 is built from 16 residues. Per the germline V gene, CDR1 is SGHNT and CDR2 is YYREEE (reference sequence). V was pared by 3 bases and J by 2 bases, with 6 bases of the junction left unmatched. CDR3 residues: CASSSGTSRTKNIQYF. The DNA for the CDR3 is TGTGCCAGCAGCTCGGGGACTAGCCGAACCAAAAACATTCAGTACTTC.

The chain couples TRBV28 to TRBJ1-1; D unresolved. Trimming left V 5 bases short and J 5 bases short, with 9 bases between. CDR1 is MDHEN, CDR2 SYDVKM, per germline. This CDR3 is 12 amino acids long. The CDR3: CASSQVDTEAFF. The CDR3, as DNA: TGTGCCAGCAGTCAAGTAGATACTGAAGCTTTCTTT.

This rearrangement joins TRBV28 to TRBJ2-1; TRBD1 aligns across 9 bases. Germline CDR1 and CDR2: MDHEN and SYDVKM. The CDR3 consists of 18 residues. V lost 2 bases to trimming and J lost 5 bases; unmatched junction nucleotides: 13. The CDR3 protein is CASSLLPGQGRINNEQFF. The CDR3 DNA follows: TGTGCCAGCAGTTTACTACCTGGACAGGGGAGGATCAACAATGAGCAGTTCTTC.

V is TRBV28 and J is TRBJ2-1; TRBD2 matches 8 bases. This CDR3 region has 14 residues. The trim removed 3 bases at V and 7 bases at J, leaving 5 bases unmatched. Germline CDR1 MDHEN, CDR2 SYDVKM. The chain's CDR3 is CASSFTAGGNEQFF. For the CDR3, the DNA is TGTGCCAGCAGTTTTACTGCGGGGGGTAATGAGCAGTTCTTC.

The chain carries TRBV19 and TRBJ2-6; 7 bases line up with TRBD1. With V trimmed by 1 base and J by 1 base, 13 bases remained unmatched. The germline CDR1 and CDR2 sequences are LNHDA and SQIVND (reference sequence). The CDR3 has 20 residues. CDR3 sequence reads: CASSIGYRGRSYSGANVLTF. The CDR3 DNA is TGTGCCAGTAGTATAGGCTACAGGGGACGGTCTTATTCTGGGGCCAACGTCCTGACTTTC. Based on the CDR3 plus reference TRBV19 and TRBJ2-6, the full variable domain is DGGITQSPKYLFRKEGQNVTLSCEQNLNHDAMYWYRQDPGQGLRLIYYSQIVNDFQKGDIAEGYSVSREKKESFPLTVTSAQKNPTAFYLCASSIGYRGRSYSGANVLTFGAGSRLTVL.

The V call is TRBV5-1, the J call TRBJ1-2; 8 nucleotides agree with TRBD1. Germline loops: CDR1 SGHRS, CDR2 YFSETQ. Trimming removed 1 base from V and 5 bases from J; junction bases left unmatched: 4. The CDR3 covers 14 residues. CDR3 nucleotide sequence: TGCGCCAGCAGCTTGCAGAGGACAGGGTATGGCTACACCTTC. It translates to CASSLQRTGYGYTF. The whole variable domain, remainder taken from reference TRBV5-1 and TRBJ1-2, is KAGVTQTPRYLIKTRGQQVTLSCSPISGHRSVSWYQQTPGQGLQFLFEYFSETQRNKGNFPGRFSGRQFSNSRSEMNVSTLELGDSALYLCASSLQRTGYGYTFGSGTRLTVV.

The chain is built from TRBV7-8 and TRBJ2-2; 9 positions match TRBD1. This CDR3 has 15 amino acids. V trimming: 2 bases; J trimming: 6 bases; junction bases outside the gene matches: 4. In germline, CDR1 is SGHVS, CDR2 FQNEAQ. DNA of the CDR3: TGTGCCAGCAGCTTAAGGGACAGGGCCTCCGGGGAGCTGTTTTTT. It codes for CASSLRDRASGELFF.

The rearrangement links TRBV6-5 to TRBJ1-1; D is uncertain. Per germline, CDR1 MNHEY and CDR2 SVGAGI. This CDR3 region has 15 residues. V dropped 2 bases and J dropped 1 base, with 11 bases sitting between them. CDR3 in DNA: TGTGCCAGCAGTTACGGGCAATCTTCGAACACTGAAGCTTTCTTT. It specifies CASSYGQSSNTEAFF.

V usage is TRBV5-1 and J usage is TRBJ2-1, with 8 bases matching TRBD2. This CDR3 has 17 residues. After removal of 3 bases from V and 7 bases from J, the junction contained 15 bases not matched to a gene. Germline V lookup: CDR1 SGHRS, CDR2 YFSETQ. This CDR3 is CASSSRGAGGAGNEQFF. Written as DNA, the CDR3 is TGCGCCAGCAGCTCTCGTGGGGCGGGGGGTGCTGGGAATGAGCAGTTCTTC.

The CDR3 DNA follows: TGTGCCAGCTCACCAGGGCAGGGGACAGGCTACACCTTC. Its translation is CASSPGQGTGYTF. The chain uses TRBV18 and TRBJ1-2, with a weak D call TRBD1 (6 bases). Per germline, CDR1 KGHSH and CDR2 LQKENI. The CDR3 is made up of 13 amino acids. Trimming removed 2 bases at V and 8 bases at J, with 12 bases between.

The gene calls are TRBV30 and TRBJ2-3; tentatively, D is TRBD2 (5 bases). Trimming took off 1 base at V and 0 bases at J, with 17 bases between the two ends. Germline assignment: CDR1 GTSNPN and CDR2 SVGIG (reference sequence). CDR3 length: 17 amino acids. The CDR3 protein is CAWSGAASPFSTDTQYF. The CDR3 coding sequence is TGTGCCTGGAGTGGAGCGGCTTCTCCGTTTAGCACAGATACGCAGTATTTT.

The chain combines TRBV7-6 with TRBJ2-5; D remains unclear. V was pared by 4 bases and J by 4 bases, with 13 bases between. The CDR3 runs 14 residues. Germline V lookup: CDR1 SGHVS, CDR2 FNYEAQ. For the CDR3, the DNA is TGTGCCAGCAGCTCGACTGCCTTACGAGAGACCCAGTACTTC. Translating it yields CASSSTALRETQYF. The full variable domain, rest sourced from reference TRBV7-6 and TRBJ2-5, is GAGVSQSPRYKVTKRGQDVALRCDPISGHVSLYWYRQALGQGPEFLTYFNYEAQQDKSGLPNDRFSAERPEGSISTLTIQRTEQRDSAMYRCASSSTALRETQYFGPGTRLLVL.

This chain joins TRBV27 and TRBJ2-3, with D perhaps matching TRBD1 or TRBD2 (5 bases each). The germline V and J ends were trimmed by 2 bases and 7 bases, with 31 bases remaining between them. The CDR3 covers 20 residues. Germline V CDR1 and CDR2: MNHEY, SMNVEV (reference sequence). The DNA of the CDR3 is TGTGCCAGCAGTTTACGAGTCCCTCTCTTGAGGGGTGGGGGATCGTATACGCAGTATTTT. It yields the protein CASSLRVPLLRGGGSYTQYF.

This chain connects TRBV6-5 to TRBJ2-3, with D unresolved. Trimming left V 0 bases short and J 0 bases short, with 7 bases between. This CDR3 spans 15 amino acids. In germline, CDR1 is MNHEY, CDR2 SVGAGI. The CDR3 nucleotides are TGTGCCAGCAGTTACTCGAGTGGCAGCACAGATACGCAGTATTTT. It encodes CASSYSSGSTDTQYF.

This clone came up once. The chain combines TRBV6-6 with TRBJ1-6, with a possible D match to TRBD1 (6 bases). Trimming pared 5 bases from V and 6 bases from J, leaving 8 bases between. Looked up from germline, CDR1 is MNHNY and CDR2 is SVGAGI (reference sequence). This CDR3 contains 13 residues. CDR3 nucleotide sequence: TGTGCCAGCAGTGACAGGCTTAATTCACCCCTCCACTTT. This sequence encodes CASSDRLNSPLHF.